This T cell receptor beta chain appears in the sequencing data of a study of CD8 T cells in Susac syndrome. With 5 bases clipped from V and 7 bases from J, the junction kept 3 bases outside the gene matches. The CDR3 loop spans 12 amino acids. Germline-derived CDR1 and CDR2 are SGHTA and FQGNSA. The authors reverse transcribed roughly 0.5 to 1 ug RNA with random hexamers. Amplification of TCR beta CDR3 used immunoSEQ multiplex PCR across 54 Vbeta and 13 Jbeta. One entry per CDR3 protein, called by TCRdb with MiXCR from the immunoSEQ multiplex PCR reads. The sample lists more than 95,000 distinct CDR3 sequences, 90% to 95% seen once, with around 0.087% in the top ten. TCR beta from blood CD8+ and CD4+ T cells was sequenced. Age- and sex-matched healthy donors served as the control group.

The J gene is TRBJ2-5, the V gene TRBV7-2; 8 positions match TRBD1. This clonotype originated in a human donor in good health. Sequencing used CD4+ T cells from PBMCs. The CDR3 DNA follows: TGTGCCAGCAGCCCTGACAGGGGGACCCAGTACTTC. This encodes CASSPDRGTQYF.